The 7 T cell receptor beta chains given below trace back to one sample, sequenced in a study of PD-1 blockade in classical Hodgkin lymphoma (dated by TCRdb to 2020 to 2021). Libraries were made using the immunoSEQ multiplex PCR assay. Drawn from immuneACCESS, this table holds only the in-frame rearrangements with V and J called that TCRdb kept. Clones are partly lost; checked studies trace under half to an unresolved V gene and leave the rest unexplained. In all, the sample holds 15,000 to 20,000 clones, and roughly 65% of those were seen once. Roughly 2.5% of the sample is held by the ten biggest clonotypes. The time point label for this specimen denotes: cycle 4 day 1 (C4D1), after six to seven weeks of nivolumab. Every trial patient had relapsed after autologous stem cell transplantation, and cohorts A, B and C differed in prior brentuximab vedotin exposure. A Miltenyi CD4+ T cell isolation kit was used for magnetic negative selection to purify CD4+ T cells from thawed PBMCs.

The source material was CD4+ T cells from blood, sampled before the fourth cycle of nivolumab. Source of these receptors: a human donor with classical Hodgkin lymphoma.

The rearrangement joins TRBV12-5 to TRBJ1-5; D gene ambiguous. Trimming cost V 3 bases and J 4 bases, with 16 bases left between them. CDR1 LGHNT and CDR2 FRNRAP come from the germline V gene. CDR3 length equals 16 residues. The DNA of the CDR3 is TGTGCTAGTGGTTTCGTAGGTGGAATACCAAATCAGCCCCAGCATTTT. This gives the protein CASGFVGGIPNQPQHF.

This clone was seen only once. The V and J genes are TRBV5-6 and TRBJ1-3, with 8 positions matching TRBD1. Germline loops: CDR1 SGHDT, CDR2 YYEEEE. CDR3 size: 15 residues. The trim removed 1 base at V and 1 base at J, leaving 1 base unmatched. The CDR3 DNA is TGTGCCAGCAGCTTGTACAGGGGGTCTGGAAACACCATATATTTT. It specifies CASSLYRGSGNTIYF.

V gene TRBV18 combines with J gene TRBJ2-2; D is perhaps TRBD1 (5 bases). The CDR3 totals 14 residues. V gave up 3 bases and J gave up 1 base, with 6 bases separating them. Germline V gene sequence: CDR1 KGHSH, CDR2 LQKENI. Here the CDR3 DNA reads TGTGCCAGCTCACCCGGACAGAACACCGGGGAGCTGTTTTTT. Translated, it gives CASSPGQNTGELFF.

This clone was observed a handful of times. This rearrangement joins TRBV2 to TRBJ1-2; the match to TRBD1 covers 9 bases. Germline CDR1 is SNHLY and CDR2 is FYNNEI. The CDR3 is 15 amino acids. The V segment lost 8 bases and the J segment 4 bases; nucleotides outside the gene matches: 11. CDR3 residues: CASLRDRVSGYGYTF. CDR3 bases: TGTGCCAGCCTCCGGGACAGGGTATCGGGCTATGGCTACACCTTC.

The chain carries TRBV6-5 and TRBJ1-1; tentatively, D is TRBD1 (5 bases). The germline gives CDR1 MNHEY, CDR2 SVGAGI. Trimming cost V 0 bases and J 7 bases, with 9 bases left between them. CDR3 length equals 13 residues. The CDR3 loop reads CASSYSRGGEAFF. The CDR3 bases are TGTGCCAGCAGTTACTCCCGGGGGGGTGAAGCTTTCTTT.

The chain uses TRBV13 and TRBJ1-1, with no clear D. Germline values: CDR1 PRHDT, CDR2 FYEKMQ (reference sequence). With 6 bases removed from V and 3 bases from J, the gap between germline ends came to 14 bases. This CDR3 has 14 residues. The CDR3 bases are TGTGCCAGCAGTTCCATCGTGAGGTACACTGAAGCTTTCTTT. This sequence encodes CASSSIVRYTEAFF.

This clone was detected a few times. The DNA of the CDR3 is TGTGCCAGCAGTTTATCAGGACCTGCCTATAATTCACCCCTCCACTTT. Translation gives CASSLSGPAYNSPLHF. This chain joins TRBV27 and TRBJ1-6; D gene ambiguous. Germline V CDR1 and CDR2: MNHEY, SMNVEV (reference sequence). V was cut by 0 bases and J by 2 bases, with 8 bases left in between. CDR3 length: 16 residues.